This entry lists 32 T cell receptor beta chains sequenced from one sample in a study of T cell clonotyping in hematopoietic cell transplantation. The protocol was immunoSEQ multiplex PCR, while the TCRdb copy is restricted to in-frame clones and leaves out a portion. In the table there are some 10,000 clones, about 91% of which are singletons. The input for sequencing was PBMCs, taken 100 days after allogeneic stem cell transplant. Receptors were obtained from a female patient in her 60s who had an allogeneic stem cell transplant from an unrelated donor, so the T cells may come from the graft donor. Some clones in this sample may be carry-over from other donors' samples.

The rearrangement links TRBV19 to TRBJ2-3, with D maybe TRBD1 (6 bases). Trimming cost V 0 bases and J 4 bases, with 14 bases left between them. The length of the CDR3 is 16 residues. CDR1 LNHDA and CDR2 SQIVND come from the germline V gene (reference sequence). The CDR3: CASSIEKAGAADTQYF. In DNA, the CDR3 is TGTGCCAGTAGTATAGAGAAGGCAGGGGCGGCAGATACGCAGTATTTT. The full variable domain, rest sourced from reference TRBV19 and TRBJ2-3, is DGGITQSPKYLFRKEGQNVTLSCEQNLNHDAMYWYRQDPGQGLRLIYYSQIVNDFQKGDIAEGYSVSREKKESFPLTVTSAQKNPTAFYLCASSIEKAGAADTQYFGPGTRLTVL.

This chain joins TRBV9 and TRBJ1-1; no reliable D call. Looked up from germline, CDR1 is SGDLS and CDR2 is YYNGEE. CDR3 length: 15 residues. V lost 3 bases and J 1 base, leaving 13 bases between the germline ends. In DNA, the CDR3 is TGTGCCAGCAGCGGTGGGGTCGAGGGGAACACTGAAGCTTTCTTT. Amino acids: CASSGGVEGNTEAFF.

The chain uses TRBV28 and TRBJ2-7; D is undetermined. The germline V and J ends were trimmed by 3 bases and 5 bases, with 14 bases remaining between them. The CDR3 contains 14 residues. The germline gives CDR1 MDHEN, CDR2 SYDVKM. CDR3 amino acids: CASSFPGRVHEQYF. The CDR3 DNA reads as TGTGCCAGCAGTTTCCCTGGTCGGGTCCACGAGCAGTACTTC. The complete variable domain, with remaining parts taken from reference TRBV28 and TRBJ2-7, reads DVKVTQSSRYLVKRTGEKVFLECVQDMDHENMFWYRQDPGLGLRLIYFSYDVKMKEKGDIPEGYSVSREKKERFSLILESASTNQTSMYLCASSFPGRVHEQYFGPGTRLTVT.

V is TRBV5-3 and J is TRBJ2-3; tentatively, D is TRBD1 (5 bases). TRBV5-3 is labeled an ORF, and its function is uncertain. The CDR3 runs 16 residues. The V end lost 1 base, the J end lost 4 bases, and 16 bases lay between the germline ends. The CDR3 nucleotides read TGTGCCAGAAGCTTGTTCAGGGCGCTAGGCCCAGATACGCAGTATTTT. It encodes CARSLFRALGPDTQYF.

This clone was seen once. The J gene is TRBJ2-7, the V gene TRBV7-2; D call uncertain. Germline assignment: CDR1 SGHTA and CDR2 FQGNSA. Trimming removed 6 bases from V and 2 bases from J, with 11 bases in between. There are 13 residues in the CDR3. The CDR3 reads CASRLDKAYEQYF. CDR3 nucleotides: TGTGCCAGCAGGCTCGACAAAGCCTACGAGCAGTACTTC.

The chain employs TRBV27 and TRBJ2-7, with D perhaps TRBD1 or TRBD2 (6 bases each). From germline, CDR1 is MNHEY and CDR2 SMNVEV (reference sequence). The CDR3 covers 14 residues. V lost 4 bases and J lost 1, with 11 bases in between. The CDR3 protein is CASSSQGRSYEQYF. The CDR3 nucleotides read TGTGCCAGCAGTTCCCAGGGGAGGTCCTACGAGCAGTACTTC.

V is TRBV5-1 and J is TRBJ2-7, with TRBD2 as a possible D gene (7 bases). Trimming left V 4 bases short and J 7 bases short, with 21 bases between. Germline V gives CDR1 SGHRS, CDR2 YFSETQ. This CDR3 is 15 amino acids long. CDR3 DNA sequence: TGCGCCAGCAGCGAGACGGGGGCAGGGAGGGAAGAGCAGTACTTC. As protein: CASSETGAGREEQYF.

The chain uses TRBV6-5 and TRBJ2-7, with D possibly called TRBD1 or TRBD2 (5 bases each). The germline V gene encodes CDR1 MNHEY and CDR2 SVGAGI. V shed 5 bases and J shed 2 bases, with 10 bases lying between them. The CDR3 runs to 13 residues. CDR3 amino acids: CASSRDPAYEQYF. The CDR3 DNA reads as TGTGCCAGCAGTCGGGACCCGGCCTACGAGCAGTACTTC.

This clone was counted only a few times. This chain joins TRBV4-1 and TRBJ1-1; D gene unclear. The CDR3 is made up of 14 amino acids. Germline lookup yields CDR1 MGHRA and CDR2 YSYEKL. Trimming pared 1 base from V and 5 bases from J, leaving 11 bases between. CDR3 coding DNA: TGCGCCAGCAGCCAAGTGACCGCGGGTACTGAAGCTTTCTTT. It yields the protein CASSQVTAGTEAFF.

The chain is built from TRBV28 and TRBJ2-7; the match to TRBD2 covers 14 bases. The V gene's germline CDR1 is MDHEN and CDR2 SYDVKM. Trimming removed 5 bases from V and 2 bases from J; junction bases left unmatched: 8. There are 17 residues in the CDR3. CDR3 sequence reads: CASSPVRLAGGTYEQYF. The CDR3 nucleotides read TGTGCCAGCAGTCCCGTACGACTAGCGGGAGGGACCTACGAGCAGTACTTC. The full variable domain, completed using reference TRBV28 and TRBJ2-7, is DVKVTQSSRYLVKRTGEKVFLECVQDMDHENMFWYRQDPGLGLRLIYFSYDVKMKEKGDIPEGYSVSREKKERFSLILESASTNQTSMYLCASSPVRLAGGTYEQYFGPGTRLTVT.

In its sample, this clone was seen a few times. The V call is TRBV7-2, the J call TRBJ1-2; tentative D call: TRBD1 (6 bases). This CDR3 has 18 amino acids. The V gene lost 4 bases and the J gene lost 2 bases, with 23 bases spanning the gap. The V gene's germline CDR1 is SGHTA and CDR2 FQGNSA. CDR3 nucleotides: TGTGCCAGCAGCTCCTCGGGACAACCTTTCACATTAAACTATGGCTACACCTTC. It translates to CASSSSGQPFTLNYGYTF.

The chain is built from TRBV6-4 and TRBJ2-7, with TRBD1 identical over 11 bases. The CDR3 totals 14 residues. Germline V lookup: CDR1 MRHNA, CDR2 SNTAGT. The V and J ends lost 6 bases and 2 bases, in that order; junction bases with no gene match: 3. CDR3 nucleotide sequence: TGTGCCAGCAGGGGACAGGGGGTAACCTACGAGCAGTACTTC. This sequence encodes CASRGQGVTYEQYF.

J is TRBJ1-1 and V is TRBV5-8; D not resolved. Germline assignment: CDR1 SGHTS and CDR2 YDEGEE. The CDR3 sequence is 15 residues long. The ends were cut back, 2 bases at V and 0 bases at J, with 11 bases in the middle. The DNA of the CDR3 is TGTGCCAGCAGCTTTGGAAGGCGACTGAACACTGAAGCTTTCTTT. Its translation: CASSFGRRLNTEAFF. The full variable domain, in which reference TRBV5-8 and TRBJ1-1 provide the parts outside the CDR3, is EAGVTQSPTHLIKTRGQQATLRCSPISGHTSVYWYQQALGLGLQFLLWYDEGEERNRGNFPPRFSGRQFPNYSSELNVNALELEDSALYLCASSFGRRLNTEAFFGQGTRLTVV.

J is TRBJ2-6 and V is TRBV14; D gene unclear. Trimming shortened V by 2 bases and J by 2 bases, and 10 bases separated the two germline ends. Germline V gives CDR1 SGHDN, CDR2 FVKESK. The CDR3 loop spans 16 amino acids. The CDR3 region has the DNA TGTGCCAGCAGCCAATTTAGAAATGCTGGGGCCAACGTCCTGACTTTC. Its protein product is CASSQFRNAGANVLTF.

V usage is TRBV11-1 and J usage is TRBJ2-2; 9 nucleotides agree with TRBD2. CDR3 length: 18 residues. J gave up 6 bases and V 1 base, and 12 bases lay outside the gene matches. Per germline, CDR1 SGHAT and CDR2 FQDESV (reference sequence). CDR3 sequence reads: CASSLGGWGLAAAGELFF. The CDR3, as DNA: TGTGCCAGCAGCTTAGGTGGTTGGGGACTAGCAGCGGCCGGGGAGCTGTTTTTT.

This chain connects TRBV7-6 to TRBJ2-6; weak D call: TRBD1 (5 bases). The CDR3 length is 17 residues. Germline V CDR1 and CDR2: SGHVS, FNYEAQ. The V end was cut by 5 bases, the J end by 0 bases, with 14 bases between. This CDR3 reads CASSHRQSFSGANVLTF. The CDR3 nucleotides read TGTGCCAGCAGCCACCGACAGTCATTCTCTGGGGCCAACGTCCTGACTTTC. The whole variable domain, filled in from reference TRBV7-6 and TRBJ2-6, reads GAGVSQSPRYKVTKRGQDVALRCDPISGHVSLYWYRQALGQGPEFLTYFNYEAQQDKSGLPNDRFSAERPEGSISTLTIQRTEQRDSAMYRCASSHRQSFSGANVLTFGAGSRLTVL.

This chain connects TRBV5-6 to TRBJ2-7; the match to TRBD1 covers 9 bases. The CDR3 is 13 residues long. Germline assignment: CDR1 SGHDT and CDR2 YYEEEE. The V segment lost 5 bases and the J segment 5 bases; nucleotides outside the gene matches: 5. CDR3 region: CASRLQGANEQYF. DNA of the CDR3: TGTGCCAGCAGGTTACAGGGGGCGAACGAGCAGTACTTC.

V and J are TRBV4-1 and TRBJ2-2; possibly TRBD1 or TRBD2 for D (5 bases each). The germline V and J ends were trimmed by 1 base and 3 bases, with 18 bases remaining between them. The CDR3 loop spans 18 amino acids. CDR1 MGHRA and CDR2 YSYEKL come from the germline V gene. The CDR3 loop reads CASSQGDARRGDTGELFF. The DNA of the CDR3 is TGCGCCAGCAGCCAAGGAGACGCGAGGAGAGGGGACACCGGGGAGCTGTTTTTT.

The chain joins TRBV5-8 to TRBJ1-5; D gene unclear. From germline, CDR1 is SGHTS and CDR2 YDEGEE. V lost 5 bases, J lost 1 base, and 13 bases lay in between. The CDR3 is 15 residues long. This CDR3 is CASSSEYVSNQPQHF. CDR3 sequence (DNA): TGTGCCAGCAGTTCGGAGTATGTGAGCAATCAGCCCCAGCATTTT.

The chain uses TRBV10-1 and TRBJ1-5; D is unclear. Germline assignment: CDR1 WNHNN and CDR2 SYGVQD (reference sequence). Trimming removed 8 bases from V and 0 bases from J, with 8 bases in between. The length of the CDR3 is 13 residues. The CDR3 here is CASLRISNQPQHF. CDR3 nucleotides: TGCGCCAGCCTCAGAATTAGCAATCAGCCCCAGCATTTT.

The chain joins TRBV6-5 to TRBJ2-1, with D perhaps TRBD1 or TRBD2 (5 bases each). Germline values: CDR1 MNHEY, CDR2 SVGAGI. This CDR3 contains 14 residues. Trimming removed 6 bases at V and 9 bases at J, with 18 bases between. The CDR3 spells CASSQGLYGGEQFF. For the CDR3, the DNA is TGTGCCAGCAGCCAGGGCCTCTACGGAGGTGAGCAGTTCTTC.

This clone was seen a single time. The chain employs TRBV29-1 and TRBJ1-2; weak D call: TRBD1 (6 bases). The germline V gene has CDR1 SQVTM and CDR2 ANQGSEA. The CDR3 is 11 residues long. The V and J ends lost 7 bases and 8 bases respectively, with 14 bases between them. CDR3 in amino acids: CSAGGSGGYTF. In nucleotides, the CDR3 is TGCAGCGCCGGGGGCAGCGGCGGCTACACCTTC.

The chain has TRBV14 and TRBJ2-7; 7 positions match TRBD1. CDR3 size: 15 residues. V lost 4 bases to trimming and J lost 3 bases; unmatched junction nucleotides: 9. CDR1 SGHDN and CDR2 FVKESK come from the germline V gene. The CDR3 DNA reads TGTGCCAGCAGCCGTATACAGGGGTCGGGCTACGAGCAGTACTTC. It yields the protein CASSRIQGSGYEQYF.

V gene TRBV27 combines with J gene TRBJ2-7; D possibly corresponds to TRBD1 (6 bases). The CDR3 has 14 residues. V lost 3 bases, J lost 2 bases, and 11 bases lay in between. Germline V gives CDR1 MNHEY, CDR2 SMNVEV (reference sequence). The chain's CDR3 is CASSFNGDTYEQYF. The DNA of the CDR3 is TGTGCCAGCAGTTTCAACGGGGACACCTACGAGCAGTACTTC.

The J gene is TRBJ2-1, the V gene TRBV27; 11 nucleotides match TRBD2. This CDR3 has 15 amino acids. The junction had 6 bases not matched to a gene; V was cut back by 6 bases and J by 5 bases. Germline-derived CDR1 and CDR2 are MNHEY and SMNVEV (reference sequence). CDR3 loop: CASSPGTSGNNEQFF. Here the CDR3 DNA reads TGTGCCAGCAGCCCCGGGACTAGCGGCAACAATGAGCAGTTCTTC.

The chain links TRBV2 to TRBJ1-5, with D possibly being TRBD1 (6 bases). The CDR3 runs to 12 residues. V lost 8 bases to trimming and J lost 2 bases, with 7 bases between them. Germline V gives CDR1 SNHLY, CDR2 FYNNEI. The CDR3 is CASRTGNQPQHF. CDR3 sequence (DNA): TGTGCCAGCCGGACAGGCAATCAGCCCCAGCATTTT.

The V gene is TRBV5-6, the J gene TRBJ1-2; 7 bases align to TRBD1. V trimming: 4 bases; J trimming: 3 bases; junction bases outside the gene matches: 9. The germline gives CDR1 SGHDT, CDR2 YYEEEE. The CDR3 covers 15 residues. CDR3 in DNA: TGTGCCAGCAGCCCCCTGGGCAGGGGGGACTATGGCTACACCTTC. Protein product: CASSPLGRGDYGYTF.

The chain joins TRBV5-8 to TRBJ1-1; perhaps TRBD1 as D (5 bases). This CDR3 has 14 amino acids. V lost 3 bases and J 5 bases, leaving 14 bases between the germline ends. Per the germline V gene, CDR1 is SGHTS and CDR2 is YDEGEE. The CDR3 loop reads CASSWDGRNTEAFF. In DNA form, the CDR3 reads TGTGCCAGCAGCTGGGACGGTCGTAATACTGAAGCTTTCTTT.

The chain uses TRBV29-1 and TRBJ2-5; 7 positions agree with TRBD2. Germline values: CDR1 SQVTM, CDR2 ANQGSEA. Unmatched junction bases numbered 4, after V lost 4 bases and J lost 5 bases. The CDR3 length is 12 residues. CDR3 region: CSVAAGDETQYF. The CDR3 nucleotides read TGCAGCGTTGCGGCGGGGGATGAGACCCAGTACTTC.

V usage is TRBV5-1 and J usage is TRBJ2-1; D not resolved. The CDR3 extends over 13 amino acids. Germline V gives CDR1 SGHRS, CDR2 YFSETQ. V was trimmed by 0 bases and J by 5 bases, leaving 6 bases between them. CDR3 in amino acids: CASSLELNNEQFF. The CDR3 region has the DNA TGCGCCAGCAGCTTGGAGCTAAACAATGAGCAGTTCTTC.

The rearrangement uses TRBV13 and TRBJ2-7; either TRBD1 or TRBD2 may supply D (5 bases each). The germline gives CDR1 PRHDT, CDR2 FYEKMQ (reference sequence). The V end was cut by 5 bases, the J end by 3 bases, with 11 bases between. The CDR3 length is 13 residues. The CDR3 sequence: CASSPGTNYEQYF. The CDR3 DNA follows: TGTGCCAGCAGCCCCGGGACCAACTACGAGCAGTACTTC.

The rearrangement uses TRBV5-6 and TRBJ2-5; a possible D gene is TRBD1 (6 bases). The germline CDR1 and CDR2 sequences are SGHDT and YYEEEE. This CDR3 has 14 residues. V was pared by 4 bases and J by 5 bases, with 15 bases between. CDR3 residues: CASSGPGHGETQYF. The CDR3 DNA sequence: TGTGCCAGCAGCGGACCGGGACATGGGGAGACCCAGTACTTC.